Presented here are 15 T cell receptor beta chains from one specimen sequenced in a study of cytomegalovirus exposure and HLA in healthy donors (dated by TCRdb to 2015 to 2018). Libraries came from the immunoSEQ multiplex PCR assay. A mixture of 60 forward primers for TCR Vbeta segments and 13 reverse primers for TCR Jbeta segments was used in the multiplex PCR. Here the immuneACCESS table is served through TCRdb, limited to in-frame sequences with V and J called. Missing clones are a known gap in these copies; in checked studies unresolved V genes cover under half, and the rest lacks a known reason. This sample has about 150,000 clones in its table, and roughly 65% of those were observed once. The top ten clonotypes cover almost 4.5% of the sample. Sample: PBMCs. The receptors were gathered from a man aged 55-75 years in good health and CMV-seronegative.

This clone has just a few counts. This chain connects TRBV25-1 to TRBJ2-5, with 7 nucleotides matching TRBD2. Trimming took 5 bases from V and 4 from J; bases not matched to a gene: 7. The CDR3 is 14 amino acids. Germline assignment: CDR1 MGHDK and CDR2 SYGVNS. DNA for the CDR3: TGTGCCAGCAGTTCCTTGGGGGGGGGAGAGACCCAGTACTTC. This translates into CASSSLGGGETQYF.

The CDR3 is CASSESLALYEQYF. In DNA form, the CDR3 reads TGTGCCAGCAGTGAATCCCTAGCGCTCTACGAGCAGTACTTC. This rearrangement joins TRBV6-1 to TRBJ2-7, with D possibly being TRBD2 (6 bases). The CDR3 is made up of 14 amino acids. V was cut by 2 bases and J by 3 bases, with 11 bases left in between. The germline CDR1 and CDR2 sequences are MNHNS and SASEGT.

This clone showed up just a few times. The J gene is TRBJ2-6, the V gene TRBV5-1; possible D gene TRBD1, 5 bases. The germline CDR1 and CDR2 sequences are SGHRS and YFSETQ. Trimming took off 1 base at V and 1 base at J, with 9 bases between the two ends. The CDR3 consists of 16 residues. CDR3 sequence reads: CASSLQGLSGANVLTF. The CDR3 DNA reads as TGCGCCAGCAGCTTGCAGGGCCTGTCTGGGGCCAACGTCCTGACTTTC. Supplemented by reference TRBV5-1 and TRBJ2-6, the full variable domain reads KAGVTQTPRYLIKTRGQQVTLSCSPISGHRSVSWYQQTPGQGLQFLFEYFSETQRNKGNFPGRFSGRQFSNSRSEMNVSTLELGDSALYLCASSLQGLSGANVLTFGAGSRLTVL.

V gene TRBV9 combines with J gene TRBJ2-7; D might be TRBD2 (6 bases). This CDR3 is 13 amino acids long. V shed 3 bases and J shed 4 bases, with 11 bases lying between them. Germline CDR1 reads SGDLS; CDR2 reads YYNGEE. The CDR3 DNA reads TGTGCCAGCAGCGAACTAGGAGGGTACGAGCAGTACTTC. Its translation is CASSELGGYEQYF.

The rearrangement joins TRBV5-1 to TRBJ2-5; 12 nucleotides align to TRBD1. V was clipped by 4 bases and J by 5 bases; unmatched bases: 3. The CDR3 runs 14 residues. The germline gives CDR1 SGHRS, CDR2 YFSETQ. The DNA of the CDR3 is TGCGCCAGCAGCGGGACAGGGGGCCGGGAGACCCAGTACTTC. Protein: CASSGTGGRETQYF.

This clone was seen only once. The chain links TRBV5-4 to TRBJ1-1; D might be TRBD1 (6 bases). CDR1 is SGHNT and CDR2 is YYREEE in the germline V gene (reference sequence). The CDR3 is made up of 14 amino acids. V was cut by 6 bases and J by 1 base, with 13 bases left in between. CDR3 bases: TGTGCCAGCACCCGGGACACGGGGAACACTGAAGCTTTCTTT. It is translated as CASTRDTGNTEAFF.

The chain recombines TRBV9 with TRBJ1-2, with 8 bases lining up with TRBD1. This CDR3 has 14 amino acids. The germline gives CDR1 SGDLS, CDR2 YYNGEE. Trimming took 4 bases from V and 4 from J; bases not matched to a gene: 6. The CDR3 DNA follows: TGTGCCAGCAGCCCCGGACAGGGTCCCTATGGCTACACCTTC. As protein: CASSPGQGPYGYTF.

This chain links TRBV4-2 with TRBJ1-2, with TRBD1 matching over 7 bases. Germline V gene sequence: CDR1 LGHNA, CDR2 YNFKEQ. This CDR3 spans 15 amino acids. J was trimmed by 6 bases and V by 1 base; bases with no gene match: 8. CDR3 sequence: CASSQGGQGGDGYTF. CDR3 DNA sequence: TGTGCCAGCAGCCAAGGTGGACAAGGGGGCGATGGCTACACCTTC.

The chain employs TRBV27 and TRBJ2-5; D is perhaps TRBD2 (5 bases). Per germline, CDR1 MNHEY and CDR2 SMNVEV (reference sequence). V lost 8 bases and J 2 bases, leaving 18 bases between the germline ends. The CDR3 sequence is 15 residues long. The CDR3 DNA reads as TGTGCCAGCGCTCGGAGCGGTTCGATTCAAGAGACCCAGTACTTC. This codes for CASARSGSIQETQYF.

This clone was observed a few times. The DNA for the CDR3 is TGTGCCAGCAGCCAGGGGAGCAATCAGCCCCAGCATTTT. It is translated as CASSQGSNQPQHF. The chain employs TRBV7-3 and TRBJ1-5; D might be TRBD1 (6 bases). The CDR3 covers 13 residues. With 5 bases removed from V and 1 base from J, the gap between germline ends came to 6 bases. Looked up from germline, CDR1 is SGHTA and CDR2 is FQGTGA.

The genes are TRBV6-5 and TRBJ2-1; maybe TRBD1 (6 bases). The CDR3 loop spans 14 amino acids. Germline values: CDR1 MNHEY, CDR2 SVGAGI. V lost 6 bases to trimming and J lost 5 bases, with 14 bases between them. The CDR3 bases are TGTGCCAGCAGGGCACACAGGGTCAACAATGAGCAGTTCTTC. Its translation: CASRAHRVNNEQFF.

V and J are TRBV4-2 and TRBJ1-3; 10 positions agree with TRBD1. Germline V gene sequence: CDR1 LGHNA, CDR2 YNFKEQ. The CDR3 spans 18 residues. Germline trimming cut 4 bases from V and 2 bases from J; bases unmatched to any gene: 11. The CDR3 DNA follows: TGTGCCAGCAGCCGAACCGGGACAGGGGAGTCAACTGGAAACACCATATATTTT. Its translation: CASSRTGTGESTGNTIYF.

This chain connects TRBV2 to TRBJ1-5; 7 bases match TRBD1. CDR1 and CDR2 (germline): SNHLY, FYNNEI. With 9 bases clipped from V and 3 bases from J, the junction kept 5 bases outside the gene matches. CDR3 length: 13 amino acids. The CDR3 spells CASGQENNQPQHF. CDR3 in DNA: TGTGCCAGTGGACAGGAGAACAATCAGCCCCAGCATTTT.

This clone was observed once. V and J are TRBV4-3 and TRBJ2-1; 15 nucleotides agree with TRBD2. The CDR3 contains 18 residues. V shed 0 bases, J shed 12 bases, and the junction held 12 bases outside the gene matches. Germline-derived CDR1 and CDR2 are LGHNA and YSLEER. The CDR3 reads CASSQDLGPGLAGGGQFF. For the CDR3, the DNA is TGCGCCAGCAGCCAAGATCTCGGGCCGGGACTAGCGGGAGGCGGGCAGTTCTTC.

This chain joins TRBV4-3 and TRBJ2-1; 7 bases agree with TRBD1. This CDR3 is built from 17 residues. The germline V gene has CDR1 LGHNA and CDR2 YSLEER. The V segment lost 0 bases and the J segment 7 bases; nucleotides outside the gene matches: 12. DNA for the CDR3: TGCGCCAGCAGCCAAGATGGTTCGACAGGGTGGACGAATGAGCAGTTCTTC. Protein: CASSQDGSTGWTNEQFF.